This TCR beta chain was profiled in a study of T-cell reconstitution after alpha-beta-depleted transplantation in children. The CDR3 sequence is 14 residues long. Unmatched junction bases numbered 7, after V lost 5 bases and J lost 6 bases. Germline assignment: CDR1 DFQATT and CDR2 SNEGSKA (reference sequence). Preparation of the TCRbeta library was carried out with unique molecular identifiers. Each CDR3 protein gets one entry after TCRdb re-called the PCR reads with MiXCR. The sample lists hundreds of thousands of distinct CDR3 sequences, approximately 16% occurring once. This clonotype has ten or more counts.

The sequence was obtained from a human donor who donated a stem cell graft to a child with acute myeloid leukemia. The J gene is TRBJ2-1, the V gene TRBV20-1; TRBD2 agrees at 10 bases. Sequenced material: PBMCs from the stem cell graft donor, taken from the stem cell graft. The CDR3 DNA reads as TGCAGTGCTTGGGGACTAGCGTATCTCAATGAGCAGTTCTTC. It specifies CSAWGLAYLNEQFF.